This T cell receptor beta chain is from a study of OX40 agonist ivuxolimab in advanced cancers. Whole-study results and caveats: The average count of expanded clones was higher among CD8+ T cells than among CD4+.

Measured with immunoSEQ multiplex PCR; TCRdb has only the in-frame clones, and not every one. The sample shows 30,000 to 35,000 clones, approximately 81% of them seen only once. This CDR3 is 18 amino acids long. CDR1 is ENHRY and CDR2 is SYGVKD in the germline V gene. Trimming cost V 2 bases and J 1 base, with 15 bases left between them. Regarding this clone: Its antigen is unidentified.

The source of this sequence is an adult with an advanced solid tumor such as melanoma, head and neck, liver or kidney cancer. The specimen was CD4+ or CD8+ T cells sorted from blood, collected in a trial of the OX40 agonist ivuxolimab. This sequence joins TRBV10-3 and TRBJ2-6; D may be TRBD2 (5 bases). The CDR3 DNA reads TGTGCCATCAGTGAGATCGGGGTTGGAAGGTCTGGGGCCAACGTCCTGACTTTC. It is translated as CAISEIGVGRSGANVLTF.